This T cell receptor (beta chain) is drawn from a study of blood T cell repertoires in COVID-19. This clone turned up a few times. Profiled with immunoSEQ multiplex PCR; TCRdb holds only in-frame clones, not every one. The repertoire consists of a few hundred thousand clones, with about 81% occurring once and the leading ten covering about 10%. CDR3 length: 14 amino acids. Losses at the gene ends were 3 bases for V and 4 bases for J; bases not matched to a gene: 7. In germline, CDR1 is SQVTM, CDR2 ANQGSEA. The source is a man aged 35-49 years who had recovered from COVID-19. The V call is TRBV29-1, the J call TRBJ1-1; 8 bases are shared with TRBD1. The sample comprised PBMCs or T cells enriched from blood (not recorded which). The CDR3 bases are TGCAGCGTTGATTTTCAGGGGGCAGGCACTGAAGCTTTCTTT. Translation gives CSVDFQGAGTEAFF.